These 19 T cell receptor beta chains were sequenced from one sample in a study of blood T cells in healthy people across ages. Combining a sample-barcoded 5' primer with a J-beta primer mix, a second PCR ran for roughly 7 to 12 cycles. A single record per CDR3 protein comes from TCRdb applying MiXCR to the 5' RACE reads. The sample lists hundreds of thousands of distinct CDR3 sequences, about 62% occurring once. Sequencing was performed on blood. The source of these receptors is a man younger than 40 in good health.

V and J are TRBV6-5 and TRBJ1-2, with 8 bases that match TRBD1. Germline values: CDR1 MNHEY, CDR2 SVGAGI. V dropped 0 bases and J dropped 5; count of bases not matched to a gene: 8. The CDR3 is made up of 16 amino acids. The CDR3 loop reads CASSYSARRQGYGYTF. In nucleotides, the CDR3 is TGTGCCAGCAGTTACTCGGCGCGAAGACAGGGGTATGGCTACACCTTC.

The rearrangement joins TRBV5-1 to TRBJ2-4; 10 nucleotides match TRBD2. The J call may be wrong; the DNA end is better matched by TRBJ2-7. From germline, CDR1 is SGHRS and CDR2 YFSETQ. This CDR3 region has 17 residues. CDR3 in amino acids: CASSLGGATSGNYEQYF. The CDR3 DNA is TGCGCCAGCAGCTTGGGCGGGGCCACTAGCGGGAACTACGAGCAGTACTTC.

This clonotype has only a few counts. The CDR3 DNA reads as TGTGCCAGCGGGGAGGCCGGGGATCAGCCCCAGCATTTT. Its translation is CASGEAGDQPQHF. This chain connects TRBV6-1 to TRBJ1-5; D uncertain. The V end lost 8 bases, the J end lost 5 bases, and 13 bases lay between the germline ends. The CDR3 contains 13 residues. Germline-derived CDR1 and CDR2 are MNHNS and SASEGT.

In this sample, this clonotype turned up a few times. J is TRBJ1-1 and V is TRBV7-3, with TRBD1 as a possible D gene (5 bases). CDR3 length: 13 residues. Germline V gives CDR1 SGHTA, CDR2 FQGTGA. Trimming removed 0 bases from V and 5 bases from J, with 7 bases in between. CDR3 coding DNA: TGTGCCAGCAGCTTAACTGGGACGACTGAAGCTTTCTTT. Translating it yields CASSLTGTTEAFF.

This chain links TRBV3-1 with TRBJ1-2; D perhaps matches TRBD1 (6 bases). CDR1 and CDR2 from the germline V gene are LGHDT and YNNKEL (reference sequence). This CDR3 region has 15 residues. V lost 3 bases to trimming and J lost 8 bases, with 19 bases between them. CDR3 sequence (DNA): TGTGCCAGCAGCCAGGGGACAAGACGGCTTCACGGCTACACCTTC. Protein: CASSQGTRRLHGYTF.

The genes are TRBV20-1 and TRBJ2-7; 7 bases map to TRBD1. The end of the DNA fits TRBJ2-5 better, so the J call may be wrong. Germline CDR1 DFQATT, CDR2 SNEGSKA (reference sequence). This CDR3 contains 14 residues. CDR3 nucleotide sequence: TGCAGTGCAAGACAGGGTCCGGGCCCTGGGACCCAGTACTTC. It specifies CSARQGPGPGTQYF.

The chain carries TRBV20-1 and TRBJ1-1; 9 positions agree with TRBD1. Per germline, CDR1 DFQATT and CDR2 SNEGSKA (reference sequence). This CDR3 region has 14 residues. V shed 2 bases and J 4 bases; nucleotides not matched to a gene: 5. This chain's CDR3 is CSARKDRGTTEAFF. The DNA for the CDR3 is TGCAGTGCTAGAAAAGACAGGGGGACCACTGAAGCTTTCTTT.

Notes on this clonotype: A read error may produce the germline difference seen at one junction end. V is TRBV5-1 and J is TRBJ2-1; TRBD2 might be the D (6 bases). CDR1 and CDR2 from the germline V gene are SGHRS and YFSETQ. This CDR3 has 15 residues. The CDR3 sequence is CASSLEGGIINEQFF. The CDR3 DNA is TGCGCCAGCAGCTTGGAGGGCGGGATTATCAATGAGCAGTTCTTT.

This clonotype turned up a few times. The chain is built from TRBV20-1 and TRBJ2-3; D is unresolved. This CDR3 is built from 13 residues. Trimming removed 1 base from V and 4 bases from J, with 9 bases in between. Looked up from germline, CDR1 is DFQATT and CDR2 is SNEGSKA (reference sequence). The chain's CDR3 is CSARVGFSDTQYF. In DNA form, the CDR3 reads TGCAGTGCTAGAGTGGGGTTTTCAGATACGCAGTATTTT.

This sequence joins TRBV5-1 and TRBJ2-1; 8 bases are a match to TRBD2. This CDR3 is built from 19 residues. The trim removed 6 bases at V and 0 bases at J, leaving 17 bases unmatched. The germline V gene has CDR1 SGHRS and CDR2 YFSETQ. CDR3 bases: TGCGCCAGCACCCTAACTTCGATCGGGAGGGAGAGCTCCTACAATGAGCAGTTCTTC. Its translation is CASTLTSIGRESSYNEQFF.

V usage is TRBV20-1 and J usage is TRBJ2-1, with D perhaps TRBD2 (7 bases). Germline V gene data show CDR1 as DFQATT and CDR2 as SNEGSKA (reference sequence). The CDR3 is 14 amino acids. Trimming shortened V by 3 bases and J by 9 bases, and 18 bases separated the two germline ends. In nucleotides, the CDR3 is TGCAGTGCTAGGGGAGGGGGGGATTCCGGTGAGCAGTTCTTC. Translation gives CSARGGGDSGEQFF.

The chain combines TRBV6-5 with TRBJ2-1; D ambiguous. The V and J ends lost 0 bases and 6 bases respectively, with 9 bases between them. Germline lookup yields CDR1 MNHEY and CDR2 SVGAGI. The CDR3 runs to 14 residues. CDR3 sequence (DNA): TGTGCCAGCAGTTACTCGATGGGCTCCAATGAGCAGTTCTTC. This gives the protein CASSYSMGSNEQFF.

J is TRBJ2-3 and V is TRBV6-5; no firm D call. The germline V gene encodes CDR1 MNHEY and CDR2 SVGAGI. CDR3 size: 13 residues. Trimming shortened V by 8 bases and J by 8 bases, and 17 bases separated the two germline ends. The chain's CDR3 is CASCAAHSPTQYF. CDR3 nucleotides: TGTGCCAGCTGTGCCGCACATAGTCCTACGCAGTATTTT.

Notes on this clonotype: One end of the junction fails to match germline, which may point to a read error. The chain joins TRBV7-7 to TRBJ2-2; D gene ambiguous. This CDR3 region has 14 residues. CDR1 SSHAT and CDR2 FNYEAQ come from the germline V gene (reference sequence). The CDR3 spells CASSLIQNTGELFF. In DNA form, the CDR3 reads TGTGCTAGCAGCTTAATACAGAACACCGGGGAGCTGTTTTTT.

CDR3 nucleotides: TGTGCCACCAGCAGCACTTACACGGAGACCCAGTACTTC. Its translation is CATSSTYTETQYF. V gene TRBV15 combines with J gene TRBJ2-4, with unresolved D. TRBJ2-5 matches the DNA end more closely, so the J call is doubtful. Germline values: CDR1 LNHNV, CDR2 YYDKDF (reference sequence). The CDR3 covers 13 residues.

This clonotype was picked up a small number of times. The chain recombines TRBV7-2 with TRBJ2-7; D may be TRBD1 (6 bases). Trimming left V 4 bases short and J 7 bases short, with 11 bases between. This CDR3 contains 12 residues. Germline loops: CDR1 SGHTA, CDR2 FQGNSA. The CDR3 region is CASSWGRGEQYF. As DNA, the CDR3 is TGTGCCAGCAGCTGGGGGCGTGGAGAGCAGTACTTC.

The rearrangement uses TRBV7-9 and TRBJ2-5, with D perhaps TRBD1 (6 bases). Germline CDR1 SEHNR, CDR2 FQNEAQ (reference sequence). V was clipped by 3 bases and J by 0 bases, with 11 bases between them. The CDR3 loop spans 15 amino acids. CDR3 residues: CASSFDRNYQETQYF. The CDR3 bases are TGTGCCAGCAGCTTCGACAGGAACTACCAAGAGACCCAGTACTTC.

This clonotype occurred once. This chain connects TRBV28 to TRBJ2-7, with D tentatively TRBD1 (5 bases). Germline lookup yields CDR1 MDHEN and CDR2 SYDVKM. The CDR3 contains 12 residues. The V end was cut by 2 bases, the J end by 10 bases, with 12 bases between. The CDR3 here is CASSLAGKVQYF. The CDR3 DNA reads TGTGCCAGCAGTTTAGCAGGGAAGGTCCAGTACTTC.

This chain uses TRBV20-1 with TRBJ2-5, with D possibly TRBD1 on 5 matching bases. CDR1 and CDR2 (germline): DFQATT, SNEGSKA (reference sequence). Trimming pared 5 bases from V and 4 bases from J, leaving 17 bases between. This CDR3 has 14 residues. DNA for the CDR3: TGCAGTGCTCCTCTTGGGGCGCCGGGAGAGACCCAGTACTTC. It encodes CSAPLGAPGETQYF.